This T cell receptor (beta chain) came from a study of OX40 agonist ivuxolimab in advanced cancers. Trimming cost V 2 bases and J 3 bases; bases outside gene matches: 13. Per germline, CDR1 SGHNT and CDR2 YYREEE (reference sequence). CDR3 length: 18 amino acids. Peripheral blood came from all dose cohorts at three timepoints. Sequenced by immunoSEQ multiplex PCR; TCRdb stores in-frame clones only, minus some. The table lists roughly 67,000 clones, about 92% of them singletons, with more than 8.5% in the top ten. The genes are TRBV5-4 and TRBJ1-5; 8 positions match TRBD1. The sample was CD4+ or CD8+ T cells sorted from blood, taken in a trial of the OX40 agonist ivuxolimab. The TCR originated in an adult with an advanced solid tumor such as melanoma, head and neck, liver or kidney cancer. CDR3 in DNA: TGTGCCAGCAGCTTTGCGGCGGGGCCGGGACAGGTCAATCAGCCCCAGCATTTT. Translating gives CASSFAAGPGQVNQPQHF. The whole variable domain, remainder taken from reference TRBV5-4 and TRBJ1-5, is ETGVTQSPTHLIKTRGQQVTLRCSSQSGHNTVSWYQQALGQGPQFIFQYYREEENGRGNFPPRFSGLQFPNYSSELNVNALELDDSALYLCASSFAAGPGQVNQPQHFGDGTRLSIL.